These 30 T cell receptor beta chains originate from one sample sequenced in a study of T cell clusters in autoimmune cytopenias. TRB was amplified from 250 ng of peripheral blood genomic DNA per sample. TRB was amplified by touch-down multiplex PCR, primer pools A and B combined. TCRdb re-called the multiplex PCR reads; one entry per CDR3 protein, DNA not given. The table lists some 7,000 distinct CDR3 sequences. The sequencing input was peripheral blood. These receptor sequences come from a human donor with an autoimmune cytopenia or autoimmune hepatitis (not recorded which).

Considering frequency, this clonotype is medium-sized. The chain is built from TRBV19 and TRBJ2-3; TCRdb's assignment of TRBD1 cannot be checked, as there is no DNA. The germline gives CDR1 LNHDA, CDR2 SQIVND (reference sequence). CDR3 size: 14 residues. CDR3 loop: CASSPRQGTDTQYF.

The CDR3 sequence: CATTLGRVPSGANVLTF. This sequence joins TRBV6-1 and TRBJ2-6. The CDR3 runs 17 residues. Germline V gives CDR1 MNHNS, CDR2 SASEGT.

Its frequency marks this clonotype as medium-sized. The V and J genes are TRBV7-6 and TRBJ2-3; no DNA is available, so the TRBD2 call from TCRdb remains unchecked. Looked up from germline, CDR1 is SGHVS and CDR2 is FNYEAQ. CDR3 length: 14 amino acids. The CDR3 region is CASSFAGGTDTQYF.

According to its frequency, this clonotype is medium-sized. The genes are TRBV19 and TRBJ1-3. The CDR3 spans 14 residues. Germline V gives CDR1 LNHDA, CDR2 SQIVND (reference sequence). CDR3: CASSVDGSGNTIYF.

V and J are TRBV12-3 or TRBV12-4 and TRBJ1-2; TCRdb selects TRBD1, and the lack of DNA leaves this call unchecked. The CDR3 loop spans 15 amino acids. This CDR3 reads CASSLRDRGNYGYTF.

The rearrangement uses TRBV5-6 and TRBJ2-7; with no DNA, the TCRdb D assignment of TRBD2 cannot be verified. Germline values: CDR1 SGHDT, CDR2 YYEEEE. The CDR3 runs to 15 residues. CDR3 region: CASSLVGLAAYEQYF.

By frequency, this clonotype is medium-sized. This chain connects TRBV7-6 to TRBJ2-7; TCRdb returns TRBD1, unconfirmable since there is no DNA. The CDR3 runs to 15 residues. Germline V gene data show CDR1 as SGHVS and CDR2 as FNYEAQ. This chain's CDR3 is CASSLDPGTTYEQYF. Filled out from reference TRBV7-6 and TRBJ2-7, the complete variable domain reads GAGVSQSPRYKVTKRGQDVALRCDPISGHVSLYWYRQALGQGPEFLTYFNYEAQQDKSGLPNDRFSAERPEGSISTLTIQRTEQRDSAMYRCASSLDPGTTYEQYFGPGTRLTVT.

Judged by frequency, this clonotype is medium-sized (0.01 to 0.1%). The rearrangement joins TRBV29-1 to TRBJ2-2; the D gene TCRdb calls, TRBD2, cannot be checked with no DNA. The CDR3 runs 17 residues. Germline CDR1 and CDR2: SQVTM and ANQGSEA. CDR3: CSVGGLRQGTNTGELFF.

The chain recombines TRBV20-1 with TRBJ2-3; TCRdb lists TRBD2, though no DNA is available to test this call. Germline V gene data show CDR1 as DFQATT and CDR2 as SNEGSKA (reference sequence). This CDR3 region has 14 residues. The CDR3 here is CSARTSGGTDTQYF.

The chain's CDR3 is CASSLIPQSEKLFF. The chain joins TRBV27 to TRBJ1-4; the D call from TCRdb, TRBD1, cannot be confirmed without DNA. Germline V CDR1 and CDR2: MNHEY, SMNVEV (reference sequence). CDR3 length: 14 residues.

The CDR3 sequence: CATSSRRQGSKQFF. The V and J genes are TRBV15 and TRBJ2-1; with no DNA, the TCRdb D assignment of TRBD1 cannot be verified. CDR3 length: 14 amino acids. Looked up from germline, CDR1 is LNHNV and CDR2 is YYDKDF (reference sequence).

The chain has TRBV6-5 and TRBJ1-2; the TCRdb call, TRBD1, lacks DNA for checking. The germline V gene has CDR1 MNHEY and CDR2 SVGAGI. The CDR3 is made up of 18 amino acids. The CDR3 spells CASTITGTGISGGYGYTF.

This clonotype is identified as medium-sized from frequency. The rearrangement joins TRBV30 to TRBJ2-1; checking the TCRdb D call of TRBD2 is not possible without DNA. The CDR3 extends over 11 amino acids. Germline V gene lookup returns CDR1 GTSNPN and CDR2 SVGIG (reference sequence). CDR3 amino acids: CAWSSPLARFF.

By frequency, this clonotype is medium-sized. The chain employs TRBV19 and TRBJ2-3. The V gene's germline CDR1 is LNHDA and CDR2 SQIVND (reference sequence). The CDR3 has 13 amino acids. The CDR3: CASSIGRTDTQYF.

The gene calls are TRBV7-3 and TRBJ2-2; the D gene TCRdb calls, TRBD2, cannot be checked with no DNA. This CDR3 contains 16 residues. In germline, CDR1 is SGHTA, CDR2 FQGTGA. CDR3 amino acids: CASSLSGPRLTGELFF.

The CDR3 loop is CASRGAASTDTQYF. The chain couples TRBV6-5 to TRBJ2-3; TCRdb names TRBD1, which stays unverified in the absence of DNA. Looked up from germline, CDR1 is MNHEY and CDR2 is SVGAGI. This CDR3 spans 14 amino acids.

This clonotype is classed as medium-sized by frequency. The gene calls are TRBV30 and TRBJ2-5. Germline CDR1 reads GTSNPN; CDR2 reads SVGIG (reference sequence). The CDR3 sequence is 11 residues long. CDR3 in amino acids: CAWKMGMTQYF.

The rearrangement joins TRBV10-3 to TRBJ2-5. The CDR3 is made up of 13 amino acids. Germline V gene lookup returns CDR1 ENHRY and CDR2 SYGVKD. The CDR3 spells CAISGTVLETQYF.

The chain links TRBV10-3 to TRBJ1-5; TCRdb outputs TRBD1, but without DNA this stays unchecked. The germline V gene has CDR1 ENHRY and CDR2 SYGVKD. The CDR3 spans 17 residues. The CDR3 loop is CAISESKGKRDGQPQHF.

This clonotype registers medium-sized by frequency. The chain has TRBV7-6 and TRBJ2-6; the D gene TCRdb calls, TRBD2, cannot be checked with no DNA. This CDR3 comprises 19 residues. CDR1 is SGHVS, CDR2 FNYEAQ, per germline. The CDR3 protein is CASSLDSRDPSSGANVLTF.

The V gene is TRBV20-1, the J gene TRBJ2-3; without DNA, the TCRdb call of TRBD1 cannot be checked. CDR3 length: 13 amino acids. The germline V gene encodes CDR1 DFQATT and CDR2 SNEGSKA (reference sequence). The CDR3 loop is CSARGGVADTQYF.

Considering frequency, this clonotype is medium-sized (0.01 to 0.1%). V usage is TRBV12-3 or TRBV12-4 and J usage is TRBJ2-3; checking the TCRdb D call of TRBD2 is not possible without DNA. This CDR3 is 12 amino acids long. The chain's CDR3 is CATGTSLVTQYF.

This clonotype is labeled medium-sized (0.01 to 0.1%) based on frequency. The rearrangement uses TRBV12-3 or TRBV12-4 and TRBJ2-6; lacking DNA, the TRBD1 call made by TCRdb goes unchecked. This CDR3 is built from 15 residues. The CDR3 spells CASSSRGGGANVLTF.

J is TRBJ2-1 and V is TRBV20-1; TCRdb gives TRBD2 as the D gene, but with no DNA this cannot be confirmed. This CDR3 region has 14 residues. Germline assignment: CDR1 DFQATT and CDR2 SNEGSKA (reference sequence). CDR3 loop: CSAATSGPYGEQFF.

The rearrangement uses TRBV20-1 and TRBJ2-1; no DNA is available, so the TRBD2 call from TCRdb remains unchecked. Germline lookup yields CDR1 DFQATT and CDR2 SNEGSKA (reference sequence). CDR3 length: 19 amino acids. The CDR3 spells CSARAGTSGVNWGYNKQFF.

In terms of frequency, this clonotype is medium-sized (0.01 to 0.1%). Here the CDR3 reads CASSIPRSYNEQFF. This sequence joins TRBV19 and TRBJ2-1. The CDR3 has 14 residues. Germline lookup yields CDR1 LNHDA and CDR2 SQIVND (reference sequence).

This clonotype is medium-sized by frequency. The CDR3 region is CAIRDTGSGETQYF. V and J are TRBV10-3 and TRBJ2-5; TCRdb selects TRBD1, and the lack of DNA leaves this call unchecked. Per germline, CDR1 ENHRY and CDR2 SYGVKD. This CDR3 has 14 residues.

The V call is TRBV5-4, the J call TRBJ1-6. This CDR3 is 19 amino acids long. Germline V gene sequence: CDR1 SGHNT, CDR2 YYREEE (reference sequence). Here the CDR3 reads CASSLGTRETSSYNSPLHF. Full variable domain (outside the CDR3, taken from reference TRBV5-4 and TRBJ1-6): ETGVTQSPTHLIKTRGQQVTLRCSSQSGHNTVSWYQQALGQGPQFIFQYYREEENGRGNFPPRFSGLQFPNYSSELNVNALELDDSALYLCASSLGTRETSSYNSPLHFGNGTRLTVT.

By frequency, this clonotype is medium-sized. CDR3 protein: CSVEAGGNSIQYF. The chain has TRBV29-1 and TRBJ2-4; TCRdb lists TRBD2, though no DNA is available to test this call. This CDR3 contains 13 residues. The germline CDR1 and CDR2 sequences are SQVTM and ANQGSEA.

The chain carries TRBV10-3 and TRBJ1-4. This CDR3 is built from 15 residues. Germline CDR1 reads ENHRY; CDR2 reads SYGVKD. This chain's CDR3 is CAISDSGQANEKLFF.